This T cell receptor beta chain comes out of a study of PD-1 blockade in mismatch repair-deficient tumors. Regarding the study as a whole: Rapid post-treatment expansion, then contraction, generally preceding radiologic response, marked tumor-resident clones.

This clone has a handful of counts. Its specificity is not known. Produced via immunoSEQ multiplex PCR; TCRdb's table is partial and in-frame only. The sample carries about 23,000 clones, nearly 85% recorded once. The CDR3 is made up of 18 amino acids. The trim removed 3 bases at V and 0 bases at J, leaving 3 bases unmatched. The germline V gene encodes CDR1 LGHNA and CDR2 YNFKEQ. The chain uses TRBV4-2 and TRBJ2-3; 16 bases fit TRBD2. The TCR sequence derives from an adult with mismatch repair-deficient cancer. Sample: peripheral blood, taken 12 weeks after starting pembrolizumab. The CDR3 nucleotides read TGTGCCAGCAGCCAGGGACTAGCGGGAGGGCCTAGCACAGATACGCAGTATTTT. It yields the protein CASSQGLAGGPSTDTQYF.